A single TCR beta chain is shown here with its context. No antigen is known for it. An input of 0.5 to 1 ug of RNA was subjected to reverse transcription using random hexamers. Amplification of TCR beta CDR3 by immunoSEQ multiplex PCR spanned 54 Vbeta and 13 Jbeta. TCRdb independently ran MiXCR on the immunoSEQ multiplex PCR reads; one entry per CDR3 protein. The table lists approximately 100,000 distinct CDR3 sequences, around 92% of them singletons. CD8+ and CD4+ T cells from blood underwent TCR beta sequencing, which was carried out in a high-throughput format. Negative isolation was applied to CD8+ and CD4+ T cells, and FACS enrichment was applied to TEMRA cells. These data belong to a study of CD8 T cells in Susac syndrome. Study outcomes and limitations: The authors acknowledged that their TCR sequencing and HLA analysis involved a relatively small number of individuals.

The TCR was taken from a human donor in good health. The sequenced sample was CD8+ T cells from PBMCs.

The CDR3 loop reads CSAPRGRGTDTQYF. The CDR3 region has the DNA TGCAGTGCCCCCAGGGGGCGGGGCACAGATACGCAGTATTTT. This chain connects TRBV20-1 to TRBJ2-3, with 8 bases identical to TRBD1. CDR1 DFQATT and CDR2 SNEGSKA come from the germline V gene (reference sequence). This CDR3 has 14 amino acids. V was pared by 6 bases and J by 1 base, with 6 bases of the junction left unmatched.